The rows below give T cell receptor beta chains drawn from one sample of a study of T cells in Graves' hyperthyroidism and ophthalmopathy. A single record per CDR3 protein comes from TCRdb applying MiXCR to the multiplex PCR reads. The sample lists 450,000 to 650,000 distinct CDR3 sequences, roughly 20% seen once, with about 30% in the top ten. Source material: blood. The origin of the receptors is a man aged 18 to 30 with Graves' hyperthyroidism. CDR3s include the opening cysteine and the closing phenylalanine or tryptophan. A D gene is named only where the DNA matches it firmly. Size is stated for part of the rows, as once, few or many counts, or as a class when the clone is expanded.

cdr3_nt cdr3_aa j_call d_call v_call clone_size
TGTGCCAGCAGTGCTGGGGCCAACGTCCTGACTTTC CASSAGANVLTF TRBJ2-6 NA TRBV27 many
TGTGCCAGCAGTTTATCCCTTCCCCACGAGCAGTACTTC CASSLSLPHEQYF TRBJ2-7 NA TRBV28 many
TGTGCCAGCAGTGAGATAGGGACTGGAGCCAAAAACATTCAGTACTTC CASSEIGTGAKNIQYF TRBJ2-4 NA TRBV6-1 few
TGTGCCAGCACCGACAGGACATCTGGAAACACCATATATTTT CASTDRTSGNTIYF TRBJ1-3 NA TRBV2 many
TGTGCCAGCAGTTCCCAGGGGGTGGGGAACACTGAAGCTTTCTTT CASSSQGVGNTEAFF TRBJ1-1 TRBD1 TRBV6-5 NA
TGTGCCAGCAGTGACACAGGGGACGAGCAGTACTTC CASSDTGDEQYF TRBJ2-7 TRBD1 TRBV28 many
TGTGCCAGCAGCTTAGATACTTTTCCGGAGACGAACACTGAAGCTTTCTTT CASSLDTFPETNTEAFF TRBJ1-1 NA TRBV11-2 few
TGTGCCAGCAGACTGGGACAGGGGAATGGCTACACCTTC CASRLGQGNGYTF TRBJ1-2 TRBD1 TRBV6-1 once
TGTGCCATCAGGGGGACAGGGCCACAAGAGACCCAGTACTTC CAIRGTGPQETQYF TRBJ2-5 TRBD1 TRBV10-3 many
TGTGCCAGCAGCGTAGGGGCTAGCGGGAATGAGCAGTACTTC CASSVGASGNEQYF TRBJ2-7 TRBD2 TRBV9 NA
TGTGCCAGCAGTGACGAACTAGCAGGGGGCGGGGAGCTGTTTTTT CASSDELAGGGELFF TRBJ2-2 NA TRBV2 few
TGTGCCAGCAGTTTTTCTGGGGGGGGGCTTACTGAAGCTTTCTTT CASSFSGGGLTEAFF TRBJ1-1 NA TRBV12-3/TRBV12-4 NA
TGTGCCAGCAGTTACTCTAGCGGGGCCAATCAGCCCCAGCATTTT CASSYSSGANQPQHF TRBJ1-5 NA TRBV6-5 NA
TGTGCTATCAGTTTGACAGGCTCCTTCTACGAGCAGTACTTC CAISLTGSFYEQYF TRBJ2-7 NA TRBV28 NA
TGTGCCAGCAGAGGCAGGGGAGAAACTGAAGCTTTCTTT CASRGRGETEAFF TRBJ1-1 NA TRBV2 many
TGTGCCAGCAGCACCCGGACAAAGTTTTACGAGCAGTACTTC CASSTRTKFYEQYF TRBJ2-7 NA TRBV13 NA
TGTGCCAGCGGAAAGACAGGGGGAATAGAACAGCCCCAGCATTTT CASGKTGGIEQPQHF TRBJ1-5 TRBD1 TRBV27 few
TGTGCCACCGCTAGTTCCCGAGAGACCCAGTACTTC CATASSRETQYF TRBJ2-5 NA TRBV7-9 many
TGCAGCGTATGGACTAGCAACGACTACGAGCAGTACTTC CSVWTSNDYEQYF TRBJ2-7 TRBD2 TRBV29-1 many
TGTGCCACCAGCAACCGGGACAGGGATCCTTATGGCTACACCTTC CATSNRDRDPYGYTF TRBJ1-2 TRBD1 TRBV15 NA
TGTGCCAACAGTCCTTGGGACGTGAACACTGAAGCTTTCTTT CANSPWDVNTEAFF TRBJ1-1 NA TRBV12-3/TRBV12-4 many
TGTGCCAGCAGTTTAGCGGGAGTTACAGGGGATGAGCAGTTCTTC CASSLAGVTGDEQFF TRBJ2-1 TRBD1 TRBV12-3/TRBV12-4 once
TGTGCCAGCTCACCATTATCCGTCCCTCCAGGCGGCTACACCTTC CASSPLSVPPGGYTF TRBJ1-2 NA TRBV18 NA
TGTGCCAGCAGCCAGACAGGGGGCTCGCAGCCCCAGCATTTT CASSQTGGSQPQHF TRBJ1-5 TRBD1 TRBV2 few
TGTGCCAGCAGCTCGGGACAACCGTTACTCTACGAGCAGTACTTC CASSSGQPLLYEQYF TRBJ2-7 NA TRBV5-5 many
TGTGCCAGCAGCGAAGGGGACAATCAGCCCCAGCATTTT CASSEGDNQPQHF TRBJ1-5 NA TRBV25-1 NA
TGTGCTAGTGGTTACGGGACGGGCTCCTACGAGCAGTACTTC CASGYGTGSYEQYF TRBJ2-7 NA TRBV12-5 NA
TGTGCCAGCAGTTTAGGCCCCGGGGGCAAAACCATTCAGTACTTC CASSLGPGGKTIQYF TRBJ2-4 NA TRBV12-3/TRBV12-4 few
TGTGCCAGCAGTCTGGACAGGTGGAACACTGAAGCTTTCTTT CASSLDRWNTEAFF TRBJ1-1 TRBD1 TRBV28 many
TGCAGCGTTGGGACAGGGTGGCCTGAAGCTTTCTTT CSVGTGWPEAFF TRBJ1-1 TRBD1 TRBV29-1 many
TGTGCCAGTAGTATAGGAGCGGGTGTTGCTGAAGCTTTCTTT CASSIGAGVAEAFF TRBJ1-1 NA TRBV19 few
TGTGCCAGCAGAAAGACACCGAGGGGCTCCTACGAGCAGTACTTC CASRKTPRGSYEQYF TRBJ2-7 NA TRBV28 many
TGTGCCAGCAGCTTAAACCAGGGGGCGTCGAACACTGAAGCTTTCTTT CASSLNQGASNTEAFF TRBJ1-1 TRBD1 TRBV11-2 many
TGTGCCAGCACACCCTGGAGGACCGGGGAGCTGTTTTTT CASTPWRTGELFF TRBJ2-2 NA TRBV28 many
TGTGCCAGCAGTGGAGAAACGGGACTAACCTACGAGCAGTACTTC CASSGETGLTYEQYF TRBJ2-7 TRBD2 TRBV2 many
TGCGCCAGCAGCTTGGAGGGGGCATGGGAAGCTTTCTTT CASSLEGAWEAFF TRBJ1-1 TRBD1 TRBV5-1 many
TGTGCCATCAGTGAGGAGGTCAGGGCCCCCTACGAGCAGTACTTC CAISEEVRAPYEQYF TRBJ2-7 NA TRBV10-3 NA
TGTGCCAGCACCGGCAGTTACTTCAGCTCTGGAAACACCATATATTTT CASTGSYFSSGNTIYF TRBJ1-3 NA TRBV2 many
TGTGCCAGCAGCTCGTTGGGACAGGTACTGAACACTGAAGCTTTCTTT CASSSLGQVLNTEAFF TRBJ1-1 TRBD1 TRBV11-2 many
TGCGCCAGCAGCTTGGAGGTCCTGGGGGTAGGCTACGAGCAGTACTTC CASSLEVLGVGYEQYF TRBJ2-7 NA TRBV5-1 few
TGTGCCAGCAGCCGAAGGGGACAACCTTACACCAAAAACATTCAGTACTTC CASSRRGQPYTKNIQYF TRBJ2-4 NA TRBV7-2 many
TGTGCCAGTAGTACCGGGACAGGGTCGCAAGAGACCCAGTACTTC CASSTGTGSQETQYF TRBJ2-5 TRBD1 TRBV19 many
TGTGCCAGCAGCAGGGGGCTGGAGACCCAGTACTTC CASSRGLETQYF TRBJ2-5 TRBD1 TRBV11-3 many
TGCGCCAGCAGCCCTCGTTCAGGGGAGAATGGCTACACCTTC CASSPRSGENGYTF TRBJ1-2 NA TRBV5-1 NA
TGTGCCATCAGTTTCCTAGCGGGACCTTACGAGCAGTACTTC CAISFLAGPYEQYF TRBJ2-7 TRBD2 TRBV10-3 NA
TGTGCCACCGAGTTGACCGTACGGGACGGGTATGGCTACACCTTC CATELTVRDGYGYTF TRBJ1-2 NA TRBV6-5 many
TGCGCCAGCAGCTTGCGGCCACTGAACACCGGGGAGCTGTTTTTT CASSLRPLNTGELFF TRBJ2-2 NA TRBV5-1 many
TGTGCCAGCAGAAGAGACAGGCAAGAGACCCAGTACTTC CASRRDRQETQYF TRBJ2-5 NA TRBV2 many
TGTGCCAGCAGTCTGGGGACTTACACTGAAGCTTTCTTT CASSLGTYTEAFF TRBJ1-1 NA TRBV6-1 many
TGTGCCAGCAGCTTCACAGGGTCCCCTTCTGGGGCCAACGTCCTGACTTTC CASSFTGSPSGANVLTF TRBJ2-6 NA TRBV9 few
TGTGCCAGCAGTACTTCCCGGGACAGGGGTTACGAGCAGTACTTC CASSTSRDRGYEQYF TRBJ2-7 TRBD1 TRBV6-5 few
TGTGCCACCAGTGACGAGGACAGGAATGGCTACACCTTC CATSDEDRNGYTF TRBJ1-2 TRBD1 TRBV24-1 NA